A selection of T cell receptor beta chains follows, all from one sample in a study of response to subunit inactivated influenza vaccine. Using its own MiXCR run on the RT-PCR reads, TCRdb lists one record per CDR3 protein. In the table there are around 790,000 distinct CDR3 sequences, 21% of which are singletons. The material was PBMCs from blood, obtained roughly 5 days after vaccination. These receptors were collected from a man aged 50-60 years who received an inactivated influenza vaccine. CDR3s include the opening cysteine and the closing phenylalanine or tryptophan. Each record gives: V gene, D gene, J gene, clone size, CDR3 protein, CDR3 DNA. A D gene is named only where the DNA matches it firmly. Size tells how often a clone was seen (once, few, many) or the class of an expanded clone, and some rows leave it out.

V: TRBV27; D: .; J: TRBJ1-1; size: few; CDR3: CASSPGFTEAFF; DNA: TGTGCCAGCAGCCCAGGGTTCACTGAAGCTTTCTTT
V: TRBV12-3/TRBV12-4; D: TRBD2; J: TRBJ2-3; size: .; CDR3: CASSGVSGGPTDTQYF; DNA: TGTGCCAGCAGCGGAGTCAGCGGGGGGCCCACAGATACGCAGTATTTT
V: TRBV4-3; D: .; J: TRBJ1-2; size: .; CDR3: CASSQVTDKNYGYTF; DNA: TGCGCCAGCAGCCAAGTGACGGACAAAAACTATGGCTACACCTTC
V: TRBV2; D: TRBD2; J: TRBJ2-3; size: .; CDR3: CASRGSGALQYF; DNA: TGTGCCAGCAGGGGTAGCGGGGCCTTGCAGTATTTT
V: TRBV5-5; D: .; J: TRBJ2-3; size: many; CDR3: CASSFQRGTDTQYF; DNA: TGTGCCAGCAGCTTTCAGCGAGGCACAGATACGCAGTATTTT
V: TRBV5-6; D: .; J: TRBJ2-7; size: few; CDR3: CASSLTGSGYEQYF; DNA: TGTGCCAGCAGCTTGACAGGGTCGGGGTACGAGCAGTACTTC
V: TRBV20-1; D: TRBD2; J: TRBJ2-7; size: few; CDR3: CSARPGTSGGVDEQYF; DNA: TGCAGTGCTAGGCCCGGGACTAGCGGGGGGGTCGACGAGCAGTACTTC
V: TRBV7-2; D: .; J: TRBJ2-4; size: .; CDR3: CASSPLVGLAKNIQYF; DNA: TGTGCCAGCAGCCCCCTAGTCGGGTTAGCCAAAAACATTCAGTACTTC
V: TRBV12-3/TRBV12-4; D: .; J: TRBJ1-4; size: .; CDR3: CASSHLATTNEKLFF; DNA: TGTGCCAGCAGTCACCTAGCTACAACTAATGAAAAACTGTTTTTT
V: TRBV20-1; D: .; J: TRBJ2-7; size: many; CDR3: CSASKGSYEQYF; DNA: TGCAGTGCTAGTAAGGGATCGTACGAGCAGTACTTC
V: TRBV7-9; D: .; J: TRBJ2-3; size: few; CDR3: CASSPDIDTQYF; DNA: TGTGCCAGCAGCCCAGATATCGATACGCAGTATTTT
V: TRBV7-9; D: .; J: TRBJ2-7; size: many; CDR3: CASSLLASSSYEQYF; DNA: TGTGCCAGCAGCTTATTGGCAAGCAGCTCCTACGAGCAGTACTTC
V: TRBV12-3/TRBV12-4; D: .; J: TRBJ1-1; size: .; CDR3: CASRNARRLNTEAFF; DNA: TGTGCCAGCAGAAATGCCAGACGGTTGAACACTGAAGCTTTCTTT